A single sample is the source of the 9 T cell receptor beta chains below, sequenced in a study of blood T cell dynamics during melanoma immunotherapy. Time point of the sample: pre-treatment baseline. Sequenced by immunoSEQ multiplex PCR; TCRdb stores in-frame clones only, minus some. The data contain 15,000 to 20,000 clones, roughly nine tenths of them seen just once; the ten biggest clones take up about 2%. This material consisted of blood, taken from a patient treated with checkpoint blockade. The receptor set was obtained from a human donor with melanoma.

V is TRBV7-2 and J is TRBJ1-2; tentatively, D is TRBD1 (6 bases). The CDR3 totals 12 residues. CDR1 SGHTA and CDR2 FQGNSA come from the germline V gene. The V end lost 6 bases, the J end lost 8 bases, and 13 bases lay between the germline ends. Here the CDR3 DNA reads TGTGCCAGCAGGTCATCTGGGGGCGGCTACACCTTC. Translating gives CASRSSGGGYTF.

The chain combines TRBV5-1 with TRBJ2-5; 9 nucleotides align to TRBD1. Unmatched junction bases numbered 5, after V lost 0 bases and J lost 5 bases. The CDR3 contains 15 residues. Per germline, CDR1 SGHRS and CDR2 YFSETQ. CDR3 nucleotides: TGCGCCAGCAGCTTGGAGGGACAGGGATGGGAGACCCAGTACTTC. This translates into CASSLEGQGWETQYF.

The genes are TRBV7-2 and TRBJ1-1; D not resolved. V was trimmed by 7 bases and J by 1 base, leaving 16 bases between them. Per the germline V gene, CDR1 is SGHTA and CDR2 is FQGNSA. The length of the CDR3 is 15 residues. The CDR3 bases are TGTGCCAGCACCCCGATGAGGACCGAGAACACTGAAGCTTTCTTT. It translates to CASTPMRTENTEAFF.

This clone was recorded once. The CDR3 sequence is CASSRRAGSTGELFF. CDR3 DNA sequence: TGCGCCAGCAGCCGGAGGGCTGGGAGCACCGGGGAGCTGTTTTTT. The chain combines TRBV5-1 with TRBJ2-2; D might be TRBD2 (6 bases). This CDR3 is built from 15 residues. CDR1 and CDR2 from the germline V gene are SGHRS and YFSETQ. The V end lost 4 bases, the J end lost 4 bases, and 14 bases lay between the germline ends.

This clone has just one count. V usage is TRBV5-1 and J usage is TRBJ2-7; weak D call: TRBD2 (6 bases). Germline CDR1 reads SGHRS; CDR2 reads YFSETQ. V shed 3 bases and J shed 3 bases, with 10 bases lying between them. CDR3 length: 13 residues. CDR3 loop: CASSSGLNYEQYF. DNA of the CDR3: TGCGCCAGCAGCTCGGGACTTAACTACGAGCAGTACTTC.

This chain joins TRBV27 and TRBJ1-4; 7 bases line up with TRBD1. There are 15 residues in the CDR3. J lost 1 base, V lost 2 bases, and 1 base had no gene match. The germline gives CDR1 MNHEY, CDR2 SMNVEV (reference sequence). CDR3 sequence reads: CASSLRDRTNEKLFF. For the CDR3, the DNA is TGTGCCAGCAGTTTAAGGGACAGAACTAATGAAAAACTGTTTTTT.

The chain links TRBV7-6 to TRBJ2-2; D gene uncertain. Germline values: CDR1 SGHVS, CDR2 FNYEAQ. The CDR3 spans 11 residues. Trimming left V 5 bases short and J 6 bases short, with 4 bases between. CDR3 DNA: TGTGCCAGCAGCGCGGCCGGGGAGCTGTTTTTT. This encodes CASSAAGELFF.

This clone occurred once. This chain links TRBV19 with TRBJ2-7; the match to TRBD2 covers 9 bases. The trim removed 5 bases at V and 2 bases at J, leaving 7 bases unmatched. CDR1 is LNHDA, CDR2 SQIVND, per germline (reference sequence). This CDR3 contains 15 residues. CDR3 amino acids: CASSAGASGAYEQYF. The DNA for the CDR3 is TGTGCCAGTAGTGCCGGCGCTAGCGGGGCCTACGAGCAGTACTTC.

The V and J genes are TRBV30 and TRBJ2-3, with 7 bases that match TRBD2. The CDR3 runs 14 residues. Germline V CDR1 and CDR2: GTSNPN, SVGIG (reference sequence). J lost 1 base, V lost 4 bases, and 5 bases had no gene match. The CDR3 is CAWTSGLRTDTQYF. The CDR3 DNA reads TGTGCCTGGACTAGCGGCCTTCGCACAGATACGCAGTATTTT.